This section outlines one T cell receptor beta chain sequence together with its context. In the original workflow: Estimation of nucleated cell counts was performed using reference gene primer amplification. Sequencing used immunoSEQ multiplex PCR; TCRdb keeps in-frame clones, though not all of them. V, J and clone size are those of that table, while D and trimming were read from the DNA. The data show 280,000 or so clones, 87% seen once. This CDR3 is 15 amino acids long. The trim removed 6 bases at V and 4 bases at J, leaving 7 bases unmatched. Germline-derived CDR1 and CDR2 are MNHEY and SVGEGT. The data derive from a study of blood T cell repertoires in COVID-19. Study details: T cells, B-cell-depleted T cells, or PBMCs provided the cDNA or gDNA that served as material.

Those who participated ranged in age from roughly 18 to 95 years and resided in 20 to 30 US areas. Donors in Cohort 3 counted as recovered after two negative PCRs, clearance, or symptom resolution. The receptor comes from a woman in her 40s who had recovered from COVID-19. V and J are TRBV6-2 or TRBV6-3 and TRBJ2-2; TRBD1 agrees at 8 bases. The sequenced sample consisted of PBMCs or T cells enriched from blood (not recorded which). The DNA of the CDR3 is TGTGCCAGCAGCGACAGGGGTGGGACCACCGGGGAGCTGTTTTTT. This translates into CASSDRGGTTGELFF.